The 31 T cell receptor beta chains presented below share a single source sample, sequenced in a study of CD8 T cells in Susac syndrome. cDNA came from about 0.5 to 1 ug RNA primed by random hexamers. TCRdb reanalysed the immunoSEQ multiplex PCR reads using MiXCR and keeps one entry per CDR3 protein. The sample consists of 180,000 or so distinct CDR3 sequences, roughly 96% of them appearing once. Sequencing was performed on CD4+ T cells from PBMCs. Source of these receptors: a human donor in good health.

The V call is TRBV27, the J call TRBJ1-2; no reliable D call. This CDR3 has 16 residues. The germline gives CDR1 MNHEY, CDR2 SMNVEV (reference sequence). Trimming left V 5 bases short and J 0 bases short, with 16 bases between. The CDR3 sequence is CASSPRGSTSNYGYTF. The CDR3 region has the DNA TGTGCCAGCAGTCCGCGTGGGAGCACCTCTAACTATGGCTACACCTTC.

This clonotype was seen only once. This chain uses TRBV20-1 with TRBJ1-6; D gene ambiguous. Germline V CDR1 and CDR2: DFQATT, SNEGSKA (reference sequence). Trimming cost V 1 base and J 11 bases, with 21 bases left between them. This CDR3 has 16 residues. CDR3 nucleotide sequence: TGCAGTGCTAGAGGCCTATCTGCGCCCGAGCGGGCACCCCTCCACTTT. This translates into CSARGLSAPERAPLHF.

The chain combines TRBV6-2 or TRBV6-3 with TRBJ1-2; 9 nucleotides agree with TRBD1. J was trimmed by 10 bases and V by 4 bases; bases with no gene match: 4. Germline CDR1 MNHEY, CDR2 SVGEGT. This CDR3 has 12 residues. The CDR3 spells CASSSRQGDYTF. CDR3 nucleotides: TGTGCCAGCAGTTCTCGACAGGGGGACTACACCTTC.

The CDR3 DNA reads as TGCGCCAGCAGCTTACCAACAGGACTCTACGAGCAGTACTTC. Translated: CASSLPTGLYEQYF. The chain recombines TRBV5-1 with TRBJ2-7; either TRBD1 or TRBD2 may supply D (5 bases each). CDR1 SGHRS and CDR2 YFSETQ come from the germline V gene. V was shortened by 2 bases and J by 3 bases, with 12 bases between the two germline ends. The CDR3 spans 14 residues.

In this sample, this clonotype turned up once. The chain has TRBV7-2 and TRBJ2-5, with unresolved D. V dropped 4 bases and J dropped 1 base, with 7 bases sitting between them. The CDR3 has 13 amino acids. Germline CDR1 is SGHTA and CDR2 is FQGNSA. The CDR3 DNA follows: TGTGCCAGCAGCTCCGACATCCAAGAGACCCAGTACTTC. Its translation is CASSSDIQETQYF.

This chain joins TRBV9 and TRBJ2-5; D is possibly TRBD2 (5 bases). Germline V lookup: CDR1 SGDLS, CDR2 YYNGEE. The CDR3 sequence is 13 residues long. V was trimmed by 0 bases and J by 2 bases, leaving 5 bases between them. The CDR3 protein is CASSVGEQETQYF. The CDR3 nucleotides read TGTGCCAGCAGCGTAGGGGAGCAAGAGACCCAGTACTTC.

The genes are TRBV20-1 and TRBJ2-7, with TRBD1 matching 9 bases. The CDR3 length is 13 residues. The V gene's germline CDR1 is DFQATT and CDR2 SNEGSKA (reference sequence). V shed 3 bases and J 6 bases; nucleotides not matched to a gene: 6. Written as DNA, the CDR3 is TGCAGTGCTAGGCGGGGGACAGGGATCGAGCAGTACTTC. Encoded protein: CSARRGTGIEQYF.

The chain's CDR3 is CASSSARQGTHEQYF. CDR3 sequence (DNA): TGTGCCAGCAGCTCTGCACGACAGGGAACCCACGAGCAGTACTTC. The chain employs TRBV5-4 and TRBJ2-7, with 7 bases identical to TRBD1. CDR3 size: 15 residues. Unmatched junction bases numbered 11, after V lost 3 bases and J lost 5 bases. Germline CDR1 SGHNT, CDR2 YYREEE (reference sequence).

This chain uses TRBV5-6 with TRBJ1-2, with D perhaps matching TRBD1 (5 bases). The CDR3 has 14 amino acids. Germline assignment: CDR1 SGHDT and CDR2 YYEEEE. V was cut by 5 bases and J by 7 bases, with 18 bases left in between. The CDR3 region is CASRPGRRLSGYTF. In DNA form, the CDR3 reads TGTGCCAGCAGACCGGGACGGAGACTTAGTGGCTACACCTTC.

This clonotype has a single count. The chain links TRBV14 to TRBJ2-5; 9 bases match TRBD1. This CDR3 has 15 amino acids. J was trimmed by 5 bases and V by 1 base; bases with no gene match: 5. CDR1 and CDR2 from the germline V gene are SGHDN and FVKESK. The DNA for the CDR3 is TGTGCCAGCAGCCAAGGGGGACAGGGTACGGAGACCCAGTACTTC. Its protein product is CASSQGGQGTETQYF.

Here the CDR3 reads CSARDSPADGYTF. The DNA for the CDR3 is TGCAGTGCTAGAGATTCGCCGGCGGATGGCTACACCTTC. The rearrangement joins TRBV20-1 to TRBJ1-2; D is uncertain. V shed 0 bases and J shed 6 bases, with 11 bases lying between them. Germline CDR1 is DFQATT and CDR2 is SNEGSKA (reference sequence). CDR3 length: 13 amino acids.

V is TRBV28 and J is TRBJ2-7; a weak D match, TRBD1 (5 bases). The CDR3 has 12 amino acids. V was cut by 8 bases and J by 5 bases, with 13 bases left in between. Germline CDR1 is MDHEN and CDR2 is SYDVKM. CDR3 sequence: CASGAGYNEQYV. The DNA of the CDR3 is TGTGCCAGCGGGGCAGGGTATAACGAGCAGTACGTC.

J is TRBJ2-5 and V is TRBV30, with a tentative D call TRBD2 (6 bases). The CDR3 totals 14 residues. With 0 bases removed from V and 1 base from J, the gap between germline ends came to 9 bases. Germline CDR1 and CDR2: GTSNPN and SVGIG (reference sequence). CDR3 in amino acids: CAWSVGGTQETQYF. DNA of the CDR3: TGTGCCTGGAGTGTAGGAGGGACCCAAGAGACCCAGTACTTC. Full variable domain (rest looked up from reference TRBV30 and TRBJ2-5): SQTIHQWPATLVQPVGSPLSLECTVEGTSNPNLYWYRQAAGRGLQLLFYSVGIGQISSEVPQNLSASRPQDRQFILSSKKLLLSDSGFYLCAWSVGGTQETQYFGPGTRLLVL.

The genes are TRBV29-1 and TRBJ2-3; perhaps TRBD1 as D (5 bases). The CDR3 has 13 amino acids. The germline V gene has CDR1 SQVTM and CDR2 ANQGSEA. Trimming took 7 bases from V and 8 from J, leaving 19 bases between them. In nucleotides, the CDR3 is TGCAGCGCTGGAGACAGATTAGGCGTTACGCAGTATTTT. Protein: CSAGDRLGVTQYF.

This chain joins TRBV6-2 or TRBV6-3 and TRBJ1-5; TRBD1 matches 7 bases. V trimming: 7 bases; J trimming: 3 bases; junction bases outside the gene matches: 3. CDR1 and CDR2 from the germline V gene are MNHEY and SVGEGT. The CDR3 length is 13 residues. As DNA, the CDR3 is TGTGCCAGCATGGGACAGCCCAATCAGCCCCAGCATTTT. This translates into CASMGQPNQPQHF.

The chain is built from TRBV6-1 and TRBJ1-1, with D unclear. The CDR3 is 11 amino acids. V was pared by 7 bases and J by 7 bases, with 10 bases between. The V gene's germline CDR1 is MNHNS and CDR2 SASEGT. The CDR3 coding sequence is TGTGCCAGCACCATCGACGGTGAAGCTTTCTTT. Its translation: CASTIDGEAFF.

The chain couples TRBV19 to TRBJ1-6, with D possibly being TRBD1 (5 bases). The CDR3 spans 13 residues. Germline V gene data show CDR1 as LNHDA and CDR2 as SQIVND (reference sequence). Trimming stripped 5 bases from V and 9 bases from J, with 11 bases between. CDR3 sequence reads: CASSRQGSSPLHF. CDR3 coding DNA: TGTGCCAGTAGTCGGCAGGGAAGTTCACCCCTCCACTTT.

The V gene is TRBV27, the J gene TRBJ2-3; 7 nucleotides agree with TRBD1. Germline CDR1 is MNHEY and CDR2 is SMNVEV (reference sequence). The CDR3 length is 13 residues. V gave up 7 bases and J gave up 2 bases; unmatched junction bases: 3. The CDR3 reads CASTGTVTDTQYF. The CDR3 coding sequence is TGTGCCAGCACCGGGACAGTCACAGATACGCAGTATTTT.

The chain has TRBV29-1 and TRBJ1-2; D may be TRBD1 (5 bases). This CDR3 region has 12 residues. With 8 bases removed from V and 8 bases from J, the gap between germline ends came to 18 bases. Per the germline V gene, CDR1 is SQVTM and CDR2 is ANQGSEA. DNA for the CDR3: TGCAGCCTTCTCAGGGTTGGCGACGGCTACACCTTC. Its translation is CSLLRVGDGYTF.

The J gene is TRBJ2-7, the V gene TRBV7-3, with D perhaps TRBD1 (6 bases). The ends were cut back, 1 base at V and 2 bases at J, with 36 bases in the middle. CDR3 length equals 23 residues. The germline V gene encodes CDR1 SGHTA and CDR2 FQGTGA. The CDR3 loop reads CASSLRRVHFRPPPRGPPYEQYF. CDR3 DNA: TGTGCCAGCAGCTTAAGAAGGGTGCACTTCCGCCCCCCGCCCAGGGGACCCCCCTACGAGCAGTACTTC.

This CDR3 is CSAPGVVKNEQFF. In DNA form, the CDR3 reads TGCAGCGCCCCGGGGGTTGTGAAAAATGAGCAGTTCTTC. V gene TRBV20-1 combines with J gene TRBJ2-1; D possibly corresponds to TRBD2 (6 bases). Germline CDR1 DFQATT, CDR2 SNEGSKA (reference sequence). The CDR3 is 13 residues long.

The chain has TRBV3-1 and TRBJ2-2, with D tentatively TRBD1 or TRBD2 (5 bases each). This CDR3 has 14 amino acids. V lost 11 bases, J lost 5 bases, and 18 bases lay in between. Germline-derived CDR1 and CDR2 are LGHDT and YNNKEL (reference sequence). Here the CDR3 reads CAASGASRTGELFF. CDR3 in DNA: TGTGCCGCCTCCGGGGCCTCTAGGACCGGGGAGCTGTTTTTT.

In regard to this clonotype: Germline and junction disagree at one end, which may indicate a read error. The genes are TRBV2 and TRBJ2-3; 7 bases fit TRBD2. The germline V gene encodes CDR1 SNHLY and CDR2 FYNNEI. The CDR3 is 13 residues long. In nucleotides, the CDR3 is TGCGCCAGCAGTGCGGGAGCCGGGGATACGCAGTATTTT. Translation gives CASSAGAGDTQYF.

The chain links TRBV7-9 to TRBJ1-4, with a tentative D call TRBD1 (5 bases). Between the trimmed V and J ends, which lost 4 bases and 3 bases, there was a span of 15 bases. This CDR3 spans 16 amino acids. The germline CDR1 and CDR2 sequences are SEHNR and FQNEAQ (reference sequence). The CDR3 DNA follows: TGTGCCAGCAGCTACACGGGAGGGGCAGCTAATGAAAAACTGTTTTTT. Translating gives CASSYTGGAANEKLFF.

V usage is TRBV27 and J usage is TRBJ1-1, with D maybe TRBD1 (6 bases). V lost 5 bases, J lost 4 bases, and 23 bases lay in between. The CDR3 has 17 amino acids. Germline V gene data show CDR1 as MNHEY and CDR2 as SMNVEV (reference sequence). The CDR3 DNA follows: TGTGCCAGCAGTCCGGGACAAGGGGTGACGGGCGGCACTGAAGCTTTCTTT. Translating it yields CASSPGQGVTGGTEAFF.

The rearrangement links TRBV7-9 to TRBJ2-1; D unclear. V was trimmed by 2 bases and J by 6 bases, leaving 8 bases between them. The CDR3 loop spans 13 amino acids. Germline V CDR1 and CDR2: SEHNR, FQNEAQ (reference sequence). The CDR3: CASSLMESNEQFF. CDR3 bases: TGTGCCAGCAGCTTAATGGAGAGCAATGAGCAGTTCTTC.

The V and J genes are TRBV7-8 and TRBJ2-5; D unresolved. CDR1 is SGHVS and CDR2 is FQNEAQ in the germline V gene. Trimming shortened V by 2 bases and J by 4 bases, and 11 bases separated the two germline ends. This CDR3 is 14 amino acids long. The chain's CDR3 is CASSLNRPSETQYF. CDR3 coding DNA: TGTGCCAGCAGCTTAAACAGACCATCAGAGACCCAGTACTTC.

This clonotype was observed once. The chain carries TRBV20-1 and TRBJ2-3; 9 bases line up with TRBD2. With 2 bases clipped from V and 5 bases from J, the junction kept 8 bases outside the gene matches. The CDR3 runs to 15 residues. Per the germline V gene, CDR1 is DFQATT and CDR2 is SNEGSKA (reference sequence). CDR3 nucleotide sequence: TGCAGTGCTAGATTCGGCGGGGGGGCAGGAGATACGCAGTATTTT. This gives the protein CSARFGGGAGDTQYF.

This clonotype was observed a few times. The rearrangement links TRBV18 to TRBJ2-3; the D is unclear. The CDR3 has 12 residues. The germline gives CDR1 KGHSH, CDR2 LQKENI. The V end lost 0 bases, the J end lost 3 bases, and 1 base lay between the germline ends. CDR3 nucleotide sequence: TGTGCCAGCTCACCACCGACAGATACGCAGTATTTT. As protein: CASSPPTDTQYF.

V gene TRBV28 combines with J gene TRBJ2-2; D may be TRBD1 (6 bases). The ends were cut back, 2 bases at V and 1 base at J, with 14 bases in the middle. The CDR3 spans 17 residues. Germline V CDR1 and CDR2: MDHEN, SYDVKM. This chain's CDR3 is CASSLTEWTENTGELFF. The CDR3 DNA reads as TGTGCCAGCAGTTTAACGGAGTGGACAGAGAACACCGGGGAGCTGTTTTTT.

The chain carries TRBV20-1 and TRBJ2-1, with 10 bases identical to TRBD2. This CDR3 has 14 amino acids. Germline loops: CDR1 DFQATT, CDR2 SNEGSKA (reference sequence). V trimming: 3 bases; J trimming: 9 bases; junction bases outside the gene matches: 8. The CDR3 reads CSASRLAGALEQFF. As DNA, the CDR3 is TGCAGTGCTAGTCGGCTAGCGGGAGCGCTTGAGCAGTTCTTC.